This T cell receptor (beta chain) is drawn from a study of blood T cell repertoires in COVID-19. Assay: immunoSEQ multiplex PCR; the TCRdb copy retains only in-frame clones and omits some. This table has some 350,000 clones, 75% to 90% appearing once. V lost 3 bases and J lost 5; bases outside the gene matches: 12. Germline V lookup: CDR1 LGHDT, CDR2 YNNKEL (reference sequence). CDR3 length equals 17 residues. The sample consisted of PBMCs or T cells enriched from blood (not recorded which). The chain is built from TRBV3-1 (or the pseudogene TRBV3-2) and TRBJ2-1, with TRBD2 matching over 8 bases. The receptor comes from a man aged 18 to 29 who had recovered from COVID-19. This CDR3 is CASSHPPSERENNEQFF. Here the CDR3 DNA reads TGTGCCAGCAGCCATCCCCCGTCCGAGCGGGAGAACAATGAGCAGTTCTTC.